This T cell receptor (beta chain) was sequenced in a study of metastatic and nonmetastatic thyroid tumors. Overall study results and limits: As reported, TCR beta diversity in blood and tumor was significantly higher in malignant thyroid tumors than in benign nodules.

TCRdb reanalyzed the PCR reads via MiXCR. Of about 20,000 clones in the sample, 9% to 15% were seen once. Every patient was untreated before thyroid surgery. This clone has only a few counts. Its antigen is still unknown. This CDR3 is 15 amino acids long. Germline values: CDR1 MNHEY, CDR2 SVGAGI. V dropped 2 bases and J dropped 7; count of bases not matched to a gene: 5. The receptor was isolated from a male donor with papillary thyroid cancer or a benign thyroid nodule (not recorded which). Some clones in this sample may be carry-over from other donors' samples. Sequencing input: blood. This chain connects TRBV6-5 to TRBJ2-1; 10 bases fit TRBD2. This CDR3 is CASSYDTSGTNEQFF. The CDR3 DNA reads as TGTGCCAGCAGTTACGATACTAGCGGGACTAATGAGCAGTTCTTC.